A single T cell receptor (beta chain) is shown here with its context. Germline assignment: CDR1 MNHEY and CDR2 SVGAGI. Trimming cost V 4 bases and J 9 bases, with 15 bases left between them. This CDR3 has 13 amino acids. This record comes from a study of blood T cell repertoires in COVID-19. Per the original data handling: Reference gene primers were amplified, and this amplification served to estimate nucleated cell counts. Here immunoSEQ multiplex PCR was the method, and the copy in TCRdb shows in-frame clones only, minus some. V and J calls and clone size are as listed in that table; D and trimming were resolved from the DNA. The sample has about 270,000 clones; around 84% are singletons.

The rearrangement joins TRBV6-5 to TRBJ1-2, with D maybe TRBD1 (6 bases). This clonotype was sampled from a human donor with COVID-19, enrolled during active disease. The donor label of this sample is uncertain. Sequencing input: peripheral blood. The CDR3 DNA reads as TGTGCCAGCAGTTCCCTCGGGACAACCAGCTACACCTTC. Protein product: CASSSLGTTSYTF.